A selection of T cell receptor beta chains follows, all from one sample in a study of T cell clonotyping in hematopoietic cell transplantation. Only in-frame clones appear in the TCRdb table, and some are missing; sequencing was by immunoSEQ multiplex PCR. Of around 11,000 clones listed, around 86% were seen once; the top ten hold under 15%. The sequencing used peripheral blood mononuclear cells, collected before stem cell transplant. The origin of the receptors is a woman in her forties or fifties with chronic myeloid leukemia. Some clones in this sample may be carry-over from other donors' samples. Both conserved end residues are part of each CDR3. D genes are given only for firm matches. Expanded clones get a size class; other rows say once, few or many, or leave the size out.

>TRBJ2-5|.|TRBV6-1|once
TGTGCCAGCAGTGAAGGGGTCCGGGAGACCCAGTACTTC
CASSEGVRETQYF
>TRBJ2-2|TRBD2|TRBV30|.
TGTGCCTGGAGTGTTAGCGGGAGCACCGGGGAGCTGTTTTTT
CAWSVSGSTGELFF
>TRBJ2-3|.|TRBV5-1|.
TGCGCCAGCAGCTTAGCCTGGTCCACAGATACGCAGTATTTT
CASSLAWSTDTQYF
>TRBJ2-1|.|TRBV5-1|.
TGCGCCAGCAGCTTCGGACAGAACAATGAGCAGTTCTTC
CASSFGQNNEQFF
>TRBJ2-1|TRBD2|TRBV5-1|.
TGCGCCAGCAGCTTGGCCCGACTAGCGGGAGGGAATGAGCAGTTCTTC
CASSLARLAGGNEQFF
>TRBJ2-7|.|TRBV13|once
TGTGCCAGCAGCTTCCGGAGCTCCTACGAGCAGTACTTC
CASSFRSSYEQYF
>TRBJ2-7|.|TRBV6-6|.
TGTGCCAGCGGAGAGAGGGAGCAGTACTTC
CASGEREQYF
>TRBJ1-1|TRBD1|TRBV7-6|.
TGTGCCAGCAGCCGACAGGGAGGTCGAGCTTTCTTT
CASSRQGGRAFF
>TRBJ2-3|.|TRBV5-1|.
TGCGCCAGCAGCTTGGCCGGGGTTCCGGGCACAGATACGCAGTATTTT
CASSLAGVPGTDTQYF
>TRBJ2-7|TRBD2|TRBV27|.
TGTGCCAGCAGTTTTTCTCTAGCGGGGTCCTACGAGCAGTACTTC
CASSFSLAGSYEQYF
>TRBJ1-1|TRBD1|TRBV11-3|.
TGTGCCAGCAGCTTAGGCTGGACAGGAGGGAACACTGAAGCTTTCTTT
CASSLGWTGGNTEAFF
>TRBJ2-3|TRBD2|TRBV30|.
TGTGCCTGGGGCCGACTAGCGGGAGTTACAGATACGCAGTATTTT
CAWGRLAGVTDTQYF
>TRBJ2-6|TRBD1|TRBV29-1|.
TGCAGCGTTGGGGCGGGACAGGGGGATGGGGCCAACGTCCTGACTTTC
CSVGAGQGDGANVLTF
>TRBJ2-2|TRBD2|TRBV5-1|.
TGCGCCAGCAGCGTGACTAGCGGGAGGAACACCGGGGAGCTGTTTTTT
CASSVTSGRNTGELFF
>TRBJ1-1|.|TRBV6-1|.
TGTGCCACCGAGTTTGGGAACACTGAAGCTTTCTTT
CATEFGNTEAFF
>TRBJ2-7|TRBD1|TRBV27|.
TGTGCCAGCATGACCAGGACAGGGCTGACCTACGAGCAGTACTTC
CASMTRTGLTYEQYF
>TRBJ2-5|.|TRBV5-6|.
TGTGCCAGCAGCTTCGGTGGGACAGAGACCCAGTACTTC
CASSFGGTETQYF
>TRBJ2-3|.|TRBV7-8|few
TGTGCCAGCAGCTTAGAGACGCGGGGCAGCACAGATACGCAGTATTTT
CASSLETRGSTDTQYF
>TRBJ2-7|TRBD2|TRBV30|.
TGTGCCTGGTCCAGCGGGCTAGCGGCCGTCTACGAGCAGTACTTC
CAWSSGLAAVYEQYF
>TRBJ1-5|.|TRBV19|.
TGTGCCAGTATGGGGGTACGCAATCAGCCCCAGCATTTT
CASMGVRNQPQHF
>TRBJ2-3|.|TRBV2|.
TGTGCCAGCAGTGAAGCGGGGGTCACAGATACGCAGTATTTT
CASSEAGVTDTQYF
>TRBJ1-5|.|TRBV5-8|.
TGTGCCAGCAGCCAGTTTCAGCCCCAGCATTTT
CASSQFQPQHF
>TRBJ1-1|.|TRBV2|.
TGTGCCAGCAGTCTCGAGGGAAGAAACACTGAAGCTTTCTTT
CASSLEGRNTEAFF
>TRBJ2-5|TRBD2|TRBV7-3|.
TGTGCCAGCAGCTGGGGACTAGCGGGAGGTAATCAAGAGACCCAGTACTTC
CASSWGLAGGNQETQYF
>TRBJ2-1|TRBD2|TRBV4-3|.
TGCGCCAGCAGCCAAGACACTAGCGCGATACCCAATGAGCAGTTCTTC
CASSQDTSAIPNEQFF